A single sample gave rise to the 27 T cell receptor beta chains below, sequenced in a study of CD8 T cell repertoires and HIV-1 epitope variants. TCRdb keeps only in-frame clones here, not all; method: immunoSEQ multiplex PCR. The table lists some 87,000 clones, just under 75% of them singletons. The sample was uncultured baseline CD8+ T cells from peripheral blood mononuclear cells (PBMCs). Source of these receptors: a male donor with HIV.

This clone showed up just a few times. The CDR3 coding sequence is TGTGCCAGCAGCCACGACGGGGGAGAGAGGGGCTACACCTTC. It codes for CASSHDGGERGYTF. The chain joins TRBV5-4 to TRBJ1-2, with D perhaps TRBD1 (5 bases). Trimming shortened V by 4 bases and J by 8 bases, and 18 bases separated the two germline ends. In germline, CDR1 is SGHNT, CDR2 YYREEE (reference sequence). The CDR3 has 14 amino acids.

V gene TRBV7-2 combines with J gene TRBJ1-1; 7 bases line up with TRBD1. The ends lost 3 bases at V and 4 bases at J; junction bases unmatched: 2. This CDR3 comprises 13 residues. Germline CDR1 is SGHTA and CDR2 is FQGNSA. The CDR3 here is CASSFGTVTEAFF. Written as DNA, the CDR3 is TGTGCCAGCAGCTTCGGGACAGTCACTGAAGCTTTCTTT.

This clone was seen only once. V gene TRBV28 combines with J gene TRBJ2-5; 7 bases align to TRBD1. This CDR3 spans 14 amino acids. Unmatched junction bases numbered 6, after V lost 1 base and J lost 7 bases. Germline V gene lookup returns CDR1 MDHEN and CDR2 SYDVKM. Here the CDR3 DNA reads TGTGCCAGCAGTTTATTTACAGGGGAGATGACCCAGTACTTC. This gives the protein CASSLFTGEMTQYF. The full variable domain, rest sourced from reference TRBV28 and TRBJ2-5, is DVKVTQSSRYLVKRTGEKVFLECVQDMDHENMFWYRQDPGLGLRLIYFSYDVKMKEKGDIPEGYSVSREKKERFSLILESASTNQTSMYLCASSLFTGEMTQYFGPGTRLLVL.

The chain combines TRBV9 with TRBJ1-3; weak D call: TRBD1 (5 bases). The V end lost 0 bases, the J end lost 3 bases, and 19 bases lay between the germline ends. CDR1 is SGDLS, CDR2 YYNGEE, per germline. The CDR3 has 18 residues. DNA for the CDR3: TGTGCCAGCAGCGTAGTCCCCGTGGAGGGGATAAATGGAAACACCATATATTTT. It codes for CASSVVPVEGINGNTIYF.

V is TRBV5-1 and J is TRBJ2-1; perhaps TRBD1 as D (5 bases). Trimming stripped 1 base from V and 7 bases from J, with 12 bases between. Germline V lookup: CDR1 SGHRS, CDR2 YFSETQ. The CDR3 consists of 14 residues. The CDR3 spells CASSLLSRENEQFF. DNA for the CDR3: TGCGCCAGCAGCTTGCTTTCCAGGGAAAATGAGCAGTTCTTC.

Remarks on this clone: One base away lies a much larger clone, so this may be a sequencing read error. V and J are TRBV9 and TRBJ1-2; maybe TRBD1 (6 bases). Deletions cut 4 bases from V and 2 bases from J, with 9 bases between. The CDR3 loop spans 13 amino acids. The germline V gene has CDR1 SGDLS and CDR2 YYNGEE. In nucleotides, the CDR3 is TGTGCCAGCAGCCCGGACAGCAACTATGGCTACACCTTC. This translates into CASSPDSNYGYTF.

The rearrangement links TRBV25-1 to TRBJ2-7; TRBD2 aligns across 8 bases. The ends lost 6 bases at V and 3 bases at J; junction bases unmatched: 7. Germline values: CDR1 MGHDK, CDR2 SYGVNS. CDR3 length: 14 residues. The CDR3, as DNA: TGTGCCAGCAGGCCGGGGGGGGCGATCTACGAGCAGTACTTC. It translates to CASRPGGAIYEQYF.

V gene TRBV6-1 combines with J gene TRBJ2-7; TRBD1 matches at 8 bases. The CDR3 consists of 13 residues. Trimming took 5 bases from V and 4 from J; bases not matched to a gene: 4. In germline, CDR1 is MNHNS, CDR2 SASEGT. As DNA, the CDR3 is TGTGCCAGCAGTTGGACAGGGCGGTACGAGCAGTACTTC. It encodes CASSWTGRYEQYF.

The chain uses TRBV29-1 and TRBJ1-1; D gene uncertain. In germline, CDR1 is SQVTM, CDR2 ANQGSEA. This CDR3 is built from 14 residues. V was shortened by 1 base and J by 4 bases, with 13 bases between the two germline ends. The CDR3 sequence: CSVEVVNFATEAFF. DNA of the CDR3: TGCAGCGTTGAAGTCGTAAACTTTGCCACTGAAGCTTTCTTT.

The V gene is TRBV7-9, the J gene TRBJ1-3; D unresolved. The length of the CDR3 is 13 residues. Germline values: CDR1 SEHNR, CDR2 FQNEAQ (reference sequence). The V end lost 1 base, the J end lost 6 bases, and 7 bases lay between the germline ends. In DNA, the CDR3 is TGTGCCAGCAGCTTAGTTGGGGTAAACACCATATATTTT. Amino acids: CASSLVGVNTIYF.

The rearrangement joins TRBV5-6 to TRBJ2-5, with TRBD2 identical over 7 bases. The V gene end was trimmed by 0 bases and the J gene end by 1 base; junction bases not matched to a gene: 3. Germline V CDR1 and CDR2: SGHDT, YYEEEE. This CDR3 is 15 amino acids long. CDR3: CASSLDGGSQETQYF. The DNA of the CDR3 is TGTGCCAGCAGCTTGGACGGGGGGAGCCAAGAGACCCAGTACTTC.

This clone appeared once. J is TRBJ1-6 and V is TRBV7-3; no firm D call. Trimming cost V 2 bases and J 7 bases, with 6 bases left between them. The CDR3 length is 13 residues. Germline V gene lookup returns CDR1 SGHTA and CDR2 FQGTGA. In DNA form, the CDR3 reads TGTGCCAGCAGCTTAGAACAGAATTCACCCCTCCACTTT. It is translated as CASSLEQNSPLHF.

The V gene is TRBV6-5, the J gene TRBJ2-7; either TRBD1 or TRBD2 may fit D (5 bases each). Trimming left V 0 bases short and J 7 bases short, with 13 bases between. The CDR3 runs 14 residues. Germline assignment: CDR1 MNHEY and CDR2 SVGAGI. CDR3 residues: CASSYSNGAREQYF. Here the CDR3 DNA reads TGTGCCAGCAGTTACTCGAACGGGGCGCGGGAGCAGTACTTC.

J is TRBJ2-3 and V is TRBV4-3; 9 bases fit TRBD2. The trim removed 0 bases at V and 5 bases at J, leaving 6 bases unmatched. The germline V gene has CDR1 LGHNA and CDR2 YSLEER. CDR3 size: 16 residues. Written as DNA, the CDR3 is TGCGCCAGCAGCCAAGAATCGGCGGGGGGGAGAGATACGCAGTATTTT. Translated, it gives CASSQESAGGRDTQYF.

The genes are TRBV7-9 and TRBJ1-2; TRBD1 matches at 9 bases. This CDR3 spans 16 amino acids. The V gene end was trimmed by 5 bases and the J gene end by 4 bases; junction bases not matched to a gene: 11. The germline gives CDR1 SEHNR, CDR2 FQNEAQ (reference sequence). The CDR3 protein is CASSPDRGQGVYGYTF. The CDR3 bases are TGTGCCAGCAGCCCCGACCGGGGACAGGGTGTCTATGGCTACACCTTC.

The chain is built from TRBV7-2 and TRBJ2-1, with TRBD2 as a possible D gene (6 bases). V was clipped by 7 bases and J by 8 bases, with 15 bases between them. CDR1 and CDR2 from the germline V gene are SGHTA and FQGNSA. The CDR3 sequence is 13 residues long. The CDR3 nucleotides read TGTGCCAGCACCGGAGGGGTTTCGCATGAGCAGTTCTTC. Amino acid sequence: CASTGGVSHEQFF. The full variable domain, its missing parts supplied by reference TRBV7-2 and TRBJ2-1, is GAGVSQSPSNKVTEKGKDVELRCDPISGHTALYWYRQSLGQGLEFLIYFQGNSAPDKSGLPSDRFSAERTGGSVSTLTIQRTQQEDSAVYLCASTGGVSHEQFFGPGTRLTVL.

The V call is TRBV9, the J call TRBJ2-7; 8 positions agree with TRBD2. Germline V lookup: CDR1 SGDLS, CDR2 YYNGEE. V lost 1 base to trimming and J lost 0 bases; unmatched junction nucleotides: 3. The CDR3 runs to 15 residues. CDR3: CASSVTSGYSYEQYF. DNA for the CDR3: TGTGCCAGCAGCGTAACTAGCGGATACTCCTACGAGCAGTACTTC.

V usage is TRBV14 and J usage is TRBJ2-7; 7 bases map to TRBD2. The V gene's germline CDR1 is SGHDN and CDR2 FVKESK. CDR3 size: 16 residues. The junction had 9 bases not matched to a gene; V was cut back by 2 bases and J by 2 bases. The CDR3 DNA reads as TGTGCCAGCAGCCAACCCCTGGGGGGGAGAGCCTACGAGCAGTACTTC. Translated: CASSQPLGGRAYEQYF. Full variable domain (remainder filled in from reference TRBV14 and TRBJ2-7): EAGVTQFPSHSVIEKGQTVTLRCDPISGHDNLYWYRRVMGKEIKFLLHFVKESKQDESGMPNNRFLAERTGGTYSTLKVQPAELEDSGVYFCASSQPLGGRAYEQYFGPGTRLTVT.

The chain uses TRBV6-5 and TRBJ2-5; tentative D call: TRBD2 (5 bases). Germline V gene sequence: CDR1 MNHEY, CDR2 SVGAGI. Trimming left V 3 bases short and J 2 bases short, with 10 bases between. The CDR3 is 14 amino acids. The CDR3 protein is CASSYGSHQETQYF. The CDR3 nucleotides are TGTGCCAGCAGTTATGGGAGCCATCAAGAGACCCAGTACTTC.

The chain couples TRBV20-1 to TRBJ1-2; D is unclear. Trimming left V 8 bases short and J 4 bases short, with 11 bases between. The CDR3 contains 11 residues. Germline CDR1 reads DFQATT; CDR2 reads SNEGSKA (reference sequence). The CDR3 DNA follows: TGCAGTCCGACTGATAGCTATGGCTACACCTTC. Translation: CSPTDSYGYTF.

V usage is TRBV18 and J usage is TRBJ2-7, with 10 bases identical to TRBD2. The V and J ends lost 3 bases and 2 bases, in that order; junction bases with no gene match: 4. Germline loops: CDR1 KGHSH, CDR2 LQKENI. This CDR3 has 15 residues. DNA of the CDR3: TGTGCCAGCTCACCCCTAGGACTAGCGGCCTACGAGCAGTACTTC. Translation gives CASSPLGLAAYEQYF.

This clone has a handful of counts. In DNA form, the CDR3 reads TGTGCCAGCAGCTTCGGCAGGGAACACTATGGCTACACCTTC. Protein product: CASSFGREHYGYTF. V gene TRBV7-9 combines with J gene TRBJ1-2; D may be TRBD1 (5 bases). The CDR3 runs 14 residues. Germline V gene sequence: CDR1 SEHNR, CDR2 FQNEAQ (reference sequence). Trimming shortened V by 3 bases and J by 3 bases, and 11 bases separated the two germline ends.

J is TRBJ2-1 and V is TRBV7-6; no clear D gene. The germline V gene encodes CDR1 SGHVS and CDR2 FNYEAQ. The CDR3 totals 12 residues. The V and J ends lost 2 bases and 5 bases respectively, with 4 bases between them. CDR3 in DNA: TGTGCCAGCAGCTTACGGGACAATGAGCAGTTCTTC. This encodes CASSLRDNEQFF. The full variable domain, with the rest looked up from reference TRBV7-6 and TRBJ2-1, is GAGVSQSPRYKVTKRGQDVALRCDPISGHVSLYWYRQALGQGPEFLTYFNYEAQQDKSGLPNDRFSAERPEGSISTLTIQRTEQRDSAMYRCASSLRDNEQFFGPGTRLTVL.

The chain has TRBV18 and TRBJ2-3; D not resolved. This CDR3 region has 16 residues. Looked up from germline, CDR1 is KGHSH and CDR2 is LQKENI. V was shortened by 5 bases and J by 3 bases, with 18 bases between the two germline ends. CDR3 sequence: CASSSRRSILTDTQYF. Here the CDR3 DNA reads TGTGCCAGCTCATCCCGCCGCAGCATCCTAACAGATACGCAGTATTTT.

This chain links TRBV5-4 with TRBJ2-7, with 9 bases fitting TRBD2. With 2 bases clipped from V and 7 bases from J, the junction kept 10 bases outside the gene matches. This CDR3 has 15 amino acids. The V gene's germline CDR1 is SGHNT and CDR2 YYREEE (reference sequence). CDR3 residues: CASSLNPGLADEQYF. The CDR3 nucleotides read TGTGCCAGCAGCTTAAACCCGGGACTAGCAGATGAGCAGTACTTC.

A few counts support this clone. V usage is TRBV6-4 and J usage is TRBJ1-2, with D uncertain. The CDR3 totals 13 residues. The ends were cut back, 4 bases at V and 4 bases at J, with 10 bases in the middle. The germline V gene encodes CDR1 MRHNA and CDR2 SNTAGT. This CDR3 is CASSGDGGYGYTF. CDR3 coding DNA: TGTGCCAGCAGTGGCGACGGTGGCTATGGCTACACCTTC.

This sequence joins TRBV7-9 and TRBJ2-1, with TRBD2 as a possible D gene (6 bases). The germline V gene encodes CDR1 SEHNR and CDR2 FQNEAQ (reference sequence). Trimming cost V 5 bases and J 8 bases, with 13 bases left between them. The CDR3 extends over 13 amino acids. CDR3 coding DNA: TGTGCCAGCAGCGCGGGACCATGGGATGAGCAGTTCTTC. It yields the protein CASSAGPWDEQFF.